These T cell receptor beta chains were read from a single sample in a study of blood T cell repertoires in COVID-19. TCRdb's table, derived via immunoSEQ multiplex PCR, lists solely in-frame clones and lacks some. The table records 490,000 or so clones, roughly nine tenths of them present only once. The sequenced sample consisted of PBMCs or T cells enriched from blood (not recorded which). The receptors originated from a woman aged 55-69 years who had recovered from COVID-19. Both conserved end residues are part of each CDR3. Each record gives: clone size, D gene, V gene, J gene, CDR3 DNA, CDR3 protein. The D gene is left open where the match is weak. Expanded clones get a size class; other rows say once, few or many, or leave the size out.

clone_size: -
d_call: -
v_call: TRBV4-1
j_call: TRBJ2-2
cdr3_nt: TGCGCCAGCAGCCAATTAGATCTAGCCCCCGGGGAGCTGTTTTTT
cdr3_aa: CASSQLDLAPGELFF

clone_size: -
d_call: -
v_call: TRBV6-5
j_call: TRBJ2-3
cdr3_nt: TGTGCCAGCACTCGCGGCGGGTTAGTAGATACGCAGTATTTT
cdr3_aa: CASTRGGLVDTQYF

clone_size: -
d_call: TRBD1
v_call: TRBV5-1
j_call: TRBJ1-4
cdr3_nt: TGCGCCAGCAGCTTCGCCGGGACAGCGAGTGAAAAACTGTTTTTT
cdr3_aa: CASSFAGTASEKLFF

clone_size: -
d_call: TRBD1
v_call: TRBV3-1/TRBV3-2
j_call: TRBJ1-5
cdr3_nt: TGTGCCAGCAGCCGGGGACAGTACCAGCCCCAGCATTTT
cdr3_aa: CASSRGQYQPQHF

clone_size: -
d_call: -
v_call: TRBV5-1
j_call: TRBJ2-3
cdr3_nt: TGCGCCAGCAGCTTGGATCCCGGGGAATACACGCAGTATTTT
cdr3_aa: CASSLDPGEYTQYF

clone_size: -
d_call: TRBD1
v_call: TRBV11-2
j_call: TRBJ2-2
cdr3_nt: TGTGCCAGCAGCAAGGACAGGGGATACACCGGGGAGCTGTTTTTT
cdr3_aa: CASSKDRGYTGELFF

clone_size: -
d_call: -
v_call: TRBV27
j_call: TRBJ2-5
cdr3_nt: TGTGCCAGCAGTTCCCCCTCGGGGACCCAGTACTTC
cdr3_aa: CASSSPSGTQYF

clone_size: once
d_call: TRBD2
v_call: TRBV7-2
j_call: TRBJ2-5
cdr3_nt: TGTGCCAGCAGCTTAAGGCCTTTGACTAGCCTACCGTCGCAGACCCAGTACTTC
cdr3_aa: CASSLRPLTSLPSQTQYF

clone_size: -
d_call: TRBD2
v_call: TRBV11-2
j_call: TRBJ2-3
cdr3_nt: TGTGCCAGCAGCTTAGACGGACTAGCGGGGGGGCCATATCGTGACGATACGCAGTATTTT
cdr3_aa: CASSLDGLAGGPYRDDTQYF

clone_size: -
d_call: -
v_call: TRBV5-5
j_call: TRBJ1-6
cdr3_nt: TGTGCCAGCAGCCCGCTTGGCAGGGAGGGTAATTCACCCCTCCACTTT
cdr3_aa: CASSPLGREGNSPLHF

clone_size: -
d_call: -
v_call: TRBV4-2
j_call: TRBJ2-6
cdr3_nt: TGTGCCAGCAGCCAAGATGAGAGGGGGGCCAACGTCCTGACTTTC
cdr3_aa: CASSQDERGANVLTF

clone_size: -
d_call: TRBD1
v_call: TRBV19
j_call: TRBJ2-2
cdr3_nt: TGTGCCAGTACCCGACAGGGGGCGGGAACCGGGGAGCTGTTTTTT
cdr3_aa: CASTRQGAGTGELFF

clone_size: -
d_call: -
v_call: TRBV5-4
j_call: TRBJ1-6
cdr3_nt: TGTGCCAGCAGCTTGGACCGCAGCTCCTATAATTCACCCCTCCACTTT
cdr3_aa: CASSLDRSSYNSPLHF

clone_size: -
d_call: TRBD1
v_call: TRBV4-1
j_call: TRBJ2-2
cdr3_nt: TGCGCCAGCAGCCAGTACAGGGGTGACACCGGGGAGCTGTTTTTT
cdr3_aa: CASSQYRGDTGELFF

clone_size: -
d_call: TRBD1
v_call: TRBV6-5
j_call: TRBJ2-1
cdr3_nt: TGTGCCAGCAGGAATCTCGGACAGGGCCACAATGAGCAGTTCTTC
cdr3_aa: CASRNLGQGHNEQFF

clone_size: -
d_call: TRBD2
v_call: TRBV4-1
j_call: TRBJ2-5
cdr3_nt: TGCGCCAGCAGCCAAGATCGGGGGGGGGCTTTGGAGACCCAGTACTTC
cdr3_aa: CASSQDRGGALETQYF

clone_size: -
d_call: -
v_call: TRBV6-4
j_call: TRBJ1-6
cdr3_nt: TGTGCCAGCAGTAATACAGGGATTTCTCATACCCTCCACTTT
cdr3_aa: CASSNTGISHTLHF

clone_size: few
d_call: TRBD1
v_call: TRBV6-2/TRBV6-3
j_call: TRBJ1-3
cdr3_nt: TGTGCCAGCAGTTACCGACCGACAGGGGCGCCTGGAAACACCATATATTTT
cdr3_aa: CASSYRPTGAPGNTIYF

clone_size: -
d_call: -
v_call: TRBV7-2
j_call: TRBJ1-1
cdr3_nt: TGTGCCAGCAGCTTAGGAATGTGGGGAGGAGCTTTCTTT
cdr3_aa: CASSLGMWGGAFF

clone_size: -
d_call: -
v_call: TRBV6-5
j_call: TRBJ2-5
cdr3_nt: TGTGCCAGCAGTCCAGGGTTCGGGTGGTTAGAGACCCAGTACTTC
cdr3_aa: CASSPGFGWLETQYF

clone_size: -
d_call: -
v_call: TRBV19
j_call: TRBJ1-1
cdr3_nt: TGTGCCAGTTCGGGGGTGGGGAACACTGAAGCTTTCTTT
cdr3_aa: CASSGVGNTEAFF

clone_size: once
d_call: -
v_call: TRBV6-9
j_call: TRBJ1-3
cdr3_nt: TGTGCCACCGACGTGGCAGGTACCTCTGGAAACACCATATATTTT
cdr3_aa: CATDVAGTSGNTIYF

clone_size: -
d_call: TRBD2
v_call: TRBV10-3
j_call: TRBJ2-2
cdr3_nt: TGTGCCATCAGAACGACTAGCGGGGGGGCAGGCACCGGGGAGCTGTTTTTT
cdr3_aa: CAIRTTSGGAGTGELFF

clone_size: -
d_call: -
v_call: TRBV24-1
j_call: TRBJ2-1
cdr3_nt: TGTGCCACCAGTGATTTGCGACCCGGGGCCTACAATGAGCAGTTCTTC
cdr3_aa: CATSDLRPGAYNEQFF

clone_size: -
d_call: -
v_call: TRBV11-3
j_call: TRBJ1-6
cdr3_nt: TGTGCCAGCAGCACCTACCGGGACATCTATTCACCCCTCCACTTT
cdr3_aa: CASSTYRDIYSPLHF

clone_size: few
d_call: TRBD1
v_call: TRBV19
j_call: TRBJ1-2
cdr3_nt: TGTGCCAGTAGTACGACAGGGGGCTCCTATGGCTACACCTTC
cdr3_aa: CASSTTGGSYGYTF

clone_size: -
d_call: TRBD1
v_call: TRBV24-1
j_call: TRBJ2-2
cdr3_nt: TGTGCCACCCAGGGGGCGAACACCGGGGAGCTGTTTTTT
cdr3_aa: CATQGANTGELFF

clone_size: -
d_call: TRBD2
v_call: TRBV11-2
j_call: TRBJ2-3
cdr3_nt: TGTGCCAGCAGCACAGGACTAGCGGGGCCCACAGATACGCAGTATTTT
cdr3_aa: CASSTGLAGPTDTQYF

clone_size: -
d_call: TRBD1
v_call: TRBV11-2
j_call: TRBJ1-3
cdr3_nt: TGTGCCAGCAGCTTAGACTCGGGGACAGGTGCCCCGAGGGGAAACACCATATATTTT
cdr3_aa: CASSLDSGTGAPRGNTIYF

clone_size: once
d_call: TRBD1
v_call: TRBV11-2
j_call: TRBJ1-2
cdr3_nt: TGTGCCAGCAGCTTAGCGACAGGGAACTTCTATGGCTACACCTTC
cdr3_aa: CASSLATGNFYGYTF

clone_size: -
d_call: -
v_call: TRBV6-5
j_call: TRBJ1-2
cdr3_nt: TGTGCCAGCAGTTTAGTCAGGGCCGCTAACTATGGCTACACCTTC
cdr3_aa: CASSLVRAANYGYTF

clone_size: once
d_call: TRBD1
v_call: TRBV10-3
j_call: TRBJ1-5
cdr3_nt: TGTGCCATCAGTGGAGGACAGGGCAATCAGCCCCAGCATTTT
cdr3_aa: CAISGGQGNQPQHF